This entry lists 20 T cell receptor beta chains sequenced from one sample in a study of shared clonotypes between healthy human individuals. The assay was immunoSEQ multiplex PCR, and TCRdb's table has in-frame clones only and misses some. The sample has some 2,500,000 clones, roughly 93% seen once. Input material: naive CD4+ T cells from PBMCs. The sample's subset: CD45RA+ positively selected. The receptors derive from a man between 18 and 35 years old in good health. Some clones in this sample may be carry-over from other donors' samples.

Points on this clone: This CDR3 is also generated by other DNA sequences in the sample. The genes are TRBV5-1 and TRBJ1-4; 9 bases map to TRBD1. The J segment lost 5 bases and the V segment lost 0 bases, leaving 2 bases of the junction unmatched. The CDR3 runs 15 residues. Germline assignment: CDR1 SGHRS and CDR2 YFSETQ. CDR3 sequence reads: CASSLGGTGNEKLFF. CDR3 sequence (DNA): TGCGCCAGCAGCTTGGGGGGGACAGGGAATGAAAAACTGTTTTTT.

This clone was seen more than once but under ten times. This chain connects TRBV9 to TRBJ1-2; 8 bases are a match to TRBD1. The CDR3 has 13 residues. The germline V gene encodes CDR1 SGDLS and CDR2 YYNGEE. With 4 bases clipped from V and 8 bases from J, the junction kept 7 bases outside the gene matches. CDR3 residues: CASSLQGALGYTF. The CDR3 nucleotides are TGTGCCAGCAGCCTTCAGGGGGCCCTGGGCTACACCTTC.

CDR3 bases: TGCGCCAGCAGCCAAGACCCCCTTTTGTCCGCCAAAAACATTCAGTACTTC. It translates to CASSQDPLLSAKNIQYF. The V and J genes are TRBV4-1 and TRBJ2-4; D ambiguous. Trimming removed 0 bases at V and 1 base at J, with 13 bases between. CDR1 is MGHRA, CDR2 YSYEKL, per germline. This CDR3 is 17 amino acids long.

The chain recombines TRBV2 with TRBJ1-4, with TRBD1 matching 7 bases. Germline V gene data show CDR1 as SNHLY and CDR2 as FYNNEI. V shed 6 bases, J shed 8 bases, and the junction held 9 bases outside the gene matches. The CDR3 is made up of 14 amino acids. As DNA, the CDR3 is TGTGCCAGCAGCAAACAGGGGACGCGGGAAAAACTGTTTTTT. Translating gives CASSKQGTREKLFF.

The chain couples TRBV28 to TRBJ1-1; 9 positions agree with TRBD1. Germline CDR1 MDHEN, CDR2 SYDVKM. The CDR3 runs to 15 residues. V shed 5 bases and J 1 base; nucleotides not matched to a gene: 5. CDR3 nucleotides: TGTGCCAGCAGTCCGTGGACAGGGGCGAACACTGAAGCTTTCTTT. This encodes CASSPWTGANTEAFF.

The genes are TRBV30 and TRBJ2-1; D is possibly TRBD2 (6 bases). This CDR3 comprises 13 residues. Per germline, CDR1 GTSNPN and CDR2 SVGIG (reference sequence). Trimming shortened V by 4 bases and J by 4 bases, and 11 bases separated the two germline ends. The CDR3 protein is CAWMRDFYNEQFF. CDR3 DNA: TGTGCCTGGATGCGGGACTTTTACAATGAGCAGTTCTTC.

V is TRBV7-9 and J is TRBJ2-5; TRBD1 or TRBD2 may be the D gene (5 bases each). Trimming took 5 bases from V and 5 from J, leaving 21 bases between them. Germline V lookup: CDR1 SEHNR, CDR2 FQNEAQ (reference sequence). This CDR3 contains 16 residues. The CDR3 DNA is TGTGCCAGCAGCCCGGGGCGAGATACCGTCAAGGAGACCCAGTACTTC. Its protein product is CASSPGRDTVKETQYF. The variable domain in full, completed from reference TRBV7-9 and TRBJ2-5, reads DTGVSQNPRHKITKRGQNVTFRCDPISEHNRLYWYRQTLGQGPEFLTYFQNEAQLEKSRLLSDRFSAERPKGSFSTLEIQRTEQGDSAMYLCASSPGRDTVKETQYFGPGTRLLVL.

The rearrangement links TRBV28 to TRBJ2-3; 10 bases are a match to TRBD2. Germline V gene sequence: CDR1 MDHEN, CDR2 SYDVKM. The trim removed 5 bases at V and 5 bases at J, leaving 7 bases unmatched. The CDR3 runs to 15 residues. The DNA of the CDR3 is TGTGCCAGCAGTCTAGCGGGAGTGGAGAGAGATACGCAGTATTTT. Protein: CASSLAGVERDTQYF.

The chain carries TRBV5-4 and TRBJ2-1, with D possibly matching TRBD2 (5 bases). V shed 0 bases and J shed 1 base, with 14 bases lying between them. Germline V gene data show CDR1 as SGHNT and CDR2 as YYREEE (reference sequence). The CDR3 is 17 residues long. The CDR3 nucleotides are TGTGCCAGCAGCTTGGGTGTGGCGGGTGGATCCTACAATGAGCAGTTCTTC. Translated, it gives CASSLGVAGGSYNEQFF.

The chain has TRBV20-1 and TRBJ2-7; TRBD1 is a possible D gene (5 bases). The CDR3 runs 11 residues. Germline CDR1 and CDR2: DFQATT and SNEGSKA (reference sequence). V lost 5 bases and J 6 bases, leaving 11 bases between the germline ends. This CDR3 is CSAQETGEQYF. As DNA, the CDR3 is TGCAGTGCTCAGGAAACAGGCGAGCAGTACTTC.

The rearrangement uses TRBV13 and TRBJ2-2, with 9 bases lining up with TRBD2. V was pared by 3 bases and J by 5 bases, with 4 bases of the junction left unmatched. The germline V gene encodes CDR1 PRHDT and CDR2 FYEKMQ (reference sequence). CDR3 length: 15 amino acids. CDR3 DNA sequence: TGTGCCAGCAGCTTTCTAGCGGGAAGAACCGGGGAGCTGTTTTTT. Residues: CASSFLAGRTGELFF.

The chain links TRBV6-5 to TRBJ2-1; 8 bases line up with TRBD2. Per the germline V gene, CDR1 is MNHEY and CDR2 is SVGAGI. The CDR3 length is 14 residues. V shed 7 bases and J 0 bases; nucleotides not matched to a gene: 2. In nucleotides, the CDR3 is TGTGCCAGCACTAGCGGGTCCTCCTACAATGAGCAGTTCTTC. Translation gives CASTSGSSYNEQFF.

The chain uses TRBV11-2 and TRBJ1-4; D remains ambiguous. CDR3 length equals 15 residues. Germline V gene data show CDR1 as SGHAT and CDR2 as FQNNGV. V lost 1 base to trimming and J lost 8 bases, with 14 bases between them. The CDR3 DNA is TGTGCCAGCAGCTTAGGCGCGACGGATCGGGAAAAACTGTTTTTT. It specifies CASSLGATDREKLFF.

The rearrangement joins TRBV11-3 to TRBJ2-1; no clear D. This CDR3 contains 12 residues. Germline V gives CDR1 SGHNT, CDR2 YENEEA. Deletions cut 5 bases from V and 12 bases from J, with 14 bases between. This CDR3 reads CASSHENWRQFF. CDR3 nucleotide sequence: TGTGCCAGCAGCCATGAAAATTGGCGGCAGTTCTTC.

This chain links TRBV30 with TRBJ1-3; weak D call: TRBD1 (5 bases). Germline assignment: CDR1 GTSNPN and CDR2 SVGIG (reference sequence). V was clipped by 0 bases and J by 8 bases, with 11 bases between them. The CDR3 sequence is 13 residues long. The CDR3 is CAWSVRGGDTIYF. In DNA form, the CDR3 reads TGTGCCTGGAGTGTACGGGGAGGGGACACCATATATTTT.

Turning to this clone: Other DNA sequences in this specimen translate into the identical CDR3. The chain carries TRBV7-9 and TRBJ2-1; D is possibly TRBD1 (5 bases). The CDR3 has 13 residues. Germline CDR1 is SEHNR and CDR2 is FQNEAQ (reference sequence). With 0 bases removed from V and 5 bases from J, the gap between germline ends came to 5 bases. The CDR3 DNA is TGTGCCAGCAGCTTAGCGGGGCACAATGAGCAGTTCTTC. This encodes CASSLAGHNEQFF. Drawing the rest from reference TRBV7-9 and TRBJ2-1, the complete variable domain is DTGVSQNPRHKITKRGQNVTFRCDPISEHNRLYWYRQTLGQGPEFLTYFQNEAQLEKSRLLSDRFSAERPKGSFSTLEIQRTEQGDSAMYLCASSLAGHNEQFFGPGTRLTVL.

V usage is TRBV28 and J usage is TRBJ2-3; D is ambiguous. The V and J ends lost 10 bases and 2 bases respectively, with 22 bases between them. Germline V gives CDR1 MDHEN, CDR2 SYDVKM. The CDR3 covers 16 residues. CDR3 nucleotide sequence: TGTGCCACGACGTCTCGATACGCGGCGGACACAGATACGCAGTATTTT. Its protein product is CATTSRYAADTDTQYF.

V gene TRBV19 combines with J gene TRBJ2-4; D is unclear. The CDR3 has 13 amino acids. Per germline, CDR1 LNHDA and CDR2 SQIVND (reference sequence). Trimming stripped 9 bases from V and 0 bases from J, with 9 bases between. The CDR3 region has the DNA TGTGCCAGCTTACCCCTAGCCAAAAACATTCAGTACTTC. This gives the protein CASLPLAKNIQYF.

The genes are TRBV4-2 and TRBJ2-1; 7 bases fit TRBD2. The CDR3 sequence is 12 residues long. After removal of 4 bases from V and 9 bases from J, the junction contained 3 bases not matched to a gene. Germline V lookup: CDR1 LGHNA, CDR2 YNFKEQ. CDR3 bases: TGTGCCAGCAGCCTTTCTAGCGGTGAGCAGTTCTTC. Protein: CASSLSSGEQFF.

This rearrangement joins TRBV11-2 to TRBJ2-1; 7 nucleotides line up with TRBD1. The germline gives CDR1 SGHAT, CDR2 FQNNGV. V trimming: 5 bases; J trimming: 4 bases; junction bases outside the gene matches: 11. This CDR3 is built from 16 residues. CDR3 residues: CASSPKTGTEYNEQFF. The CDR3 DNA reads TGTGCCAGCAGCCCAAAGACCGGGACAGAATACAATGAGCAGTTCTTC.